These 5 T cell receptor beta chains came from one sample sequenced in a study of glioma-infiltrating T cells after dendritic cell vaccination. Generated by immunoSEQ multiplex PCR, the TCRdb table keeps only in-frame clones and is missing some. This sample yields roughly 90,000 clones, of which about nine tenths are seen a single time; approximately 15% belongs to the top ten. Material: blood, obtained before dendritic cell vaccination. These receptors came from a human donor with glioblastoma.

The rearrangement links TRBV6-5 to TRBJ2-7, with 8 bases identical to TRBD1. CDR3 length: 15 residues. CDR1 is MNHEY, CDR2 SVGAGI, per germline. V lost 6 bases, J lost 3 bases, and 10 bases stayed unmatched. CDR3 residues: CASSATGTGDYEQYF. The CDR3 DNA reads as TGTGCCAGCAGCGCAACCGGGACAGGAGACTACGAGCAGTACTTC.

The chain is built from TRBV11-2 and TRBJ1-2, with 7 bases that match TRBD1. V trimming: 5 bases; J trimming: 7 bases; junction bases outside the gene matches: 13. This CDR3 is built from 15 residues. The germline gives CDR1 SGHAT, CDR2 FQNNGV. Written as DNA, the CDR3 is TGTGCCAGCAGCCCCCGACAGGGCCCTATGGTTGGCTACACCTTC. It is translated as CASSPRQGPMVGYTF.

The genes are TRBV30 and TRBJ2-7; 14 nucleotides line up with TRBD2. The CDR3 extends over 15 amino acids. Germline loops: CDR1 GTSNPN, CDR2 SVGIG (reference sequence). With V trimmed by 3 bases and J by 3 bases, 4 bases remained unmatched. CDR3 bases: TGTGCCTGGAGCCCGGGACTAGCGGGAGTCTACGAGCAGTACTTC. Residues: CAWSPGLAGVYEQYF.

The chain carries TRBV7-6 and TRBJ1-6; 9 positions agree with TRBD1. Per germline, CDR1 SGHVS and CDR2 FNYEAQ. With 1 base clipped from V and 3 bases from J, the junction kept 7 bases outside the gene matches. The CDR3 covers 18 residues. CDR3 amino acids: CASSLGARGQGYNSPLHF. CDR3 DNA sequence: TGTGCCAGCAGCTTAGGAGCGAGGGGACAGGGCTATAATTCACCCCTCCACTTT.

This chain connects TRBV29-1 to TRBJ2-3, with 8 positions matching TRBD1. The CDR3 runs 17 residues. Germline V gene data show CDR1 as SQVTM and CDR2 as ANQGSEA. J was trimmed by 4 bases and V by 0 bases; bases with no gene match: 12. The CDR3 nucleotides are TGCAGCGTTGAAGATGGGGGGAGGTCAGGGGGCCCAGATACGCAGTATTTT. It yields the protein CSVEDGGRSGGPDTQYF.